A single sample is the source of the 25 T cell receptor beta chains below, sequenced in a study of shared clonotypes between healthy human individuals. Method: immunoSEQ multiplex PCR; TCRdb's copy keeps in-frame clones and lacks some. The sample gives 2 million to 2.5 million clones, over 85% of which show up once; 0.13% is in the top ten. The sequencing sample was made of naive CD4+ T cells sorted from blood. Stated subset: CD45RA+ positively selected. The source of these receptors is a man younger than 35 in good health.

This chain connects TRBV6-5 to TRBJ1-2; D gene uncertain. Germline CDR1 MNHEY, CDR2 SVGAGI. Trimming removed 0 bases from V and 1 base from J, with 6 bases in between. The CDR3 is made up of 14 amino acids. Written as DNA, the CDR3 is TGTGCCAGCAGTTACTCCTTTGATAACTATGGCTACACCTTC. Residues: CASSYSFDNYGYTF.

The V call is TRBV30, the J call TRBJ2-7; TRBD2 matches 9 bases. The V segment lost 2 bases and the J segment 2 bases; nucleotides outside the gene matches: 7. Germline values: CDR1 GTSNPN, CDR2 SVGIG (reference sequence). This CDR3 is built from 15 residues. The CDR3 is CAWSIWREGPYEQYF. The CDR3 bases are TGTGCCTGGAGTATCTGGCGGGAGGGCCCCTACGAGCAGTACTTC.

A note on this clone: Within the sample, other DNA sequences also encode this same CDR3. The chain is built from TRBV5-4 and TRBJ2-1; D gene ambiguous. The V end lost 0 bases, the J end lost 4 bases, and 5 bases lay between the germline ends. Looked up from germline, CDR1 is SGHNT and CDR2 is YYREEE (reference sequence). The CDR3 sequence is 13 residues long. CDR3 amino acids: CASSLERYNEQFF. In DNA form, the CDR3 reads TGTGCCAGCAGCTTGGAACGGTACAATGAGCAGTTCTTC.

This rearrangement joins TRBV2 to TRBJ2-6; 9 bases agree with TRBD1. The CDR3 is 15 amino acids. J gave up 2 bases and V 8 bases, and 4 bases lay outside the gene matches. Looked up from germline, CDR1 is SNHLY and CDR2 is FYNNEI. The CDR3 here is CASRDRVAGANVLTF. The CDR3 coding sequence is TGTGCCAGCCGGGACAGGGTTGCTGGGGCCAACGTCCTGACTTTC.

V is TRBV5-1 and J is TRBJ2-3, with TRBD1 matching over 9 bases. CDR1 is SGHRS, CDR2 YFSETQ, per germline. The CDR3 covers 14 residues. J lost 6 bases, V lost 4 bases, and 6 bases had no gene match. The chain's CDR3 is CASSRDREGDTQYF. In nucleotides, the CDR3 is TGCGCCAGCAGCCGGGACAGGGAAGGGGATACGCAGTATTTT.

V usage is TRBV7-9 and J usage is TRBJ2-3; D may correspond to TRBD1 or TRBD2 (5 bases each). The germline V gene has CDR1 SEHNR and CDR2 FQNEAQ (reference sequence). The CDR3 totals 16 residues. Trimming stripped 3 bases from V and 2 bases from J, with 15 bases between. CDR3: CASSFTPGRHTDTQYF. CDR3 bases: TGTGCCAGCAGCTTCACCCCGGGACGGCACACAGATACGCAGTATTTT.

The CDR3 protein is CASSPGGEIGELFF. For the CDR3, the DNA is TGTGCCAGCAGCCCAGGAGGGGAGATCGGGGAGCTGTTTTTT. The V call is TRBV4-2, the J call TRBJ2-2; D is possibly TRBD2 (6 bases). Trimming removed 4 bases from V and 7 bases from J, with 13 bases in between. Germline V CDR1 and CDR2: LGHNA, YNFKEQ. CDR3 length: 14 amino acids.

This sequence joins TRBV6-4 and TRBJ1-5, with no clear D. CDR3 size: 14 residues. The germline V gene encodes CDR1 MRHNA and CDR2 SNTAGT. Trimming removed 5 bases at V and 3 bases at J, with 11 bases between. The CDR3 DNA is TGTGCCAGCAGTTACCCCCCCGACAATCAGCCCCAGCATTTT. Protein sequence: CASSYPPDNQPQHF.

The V and J genes are TRBV18 and TRBJ1-6, with D hard to call. The CDR3 is 18 residues long. The germline V and J ends were trimmed by 2 bases and 8 bases, with 22 bases remaining between them. The germline V gene has CDR1 KGHSH and CDR2 LQKENI. The CDR3 nucleotides are TGTGCCAGCTCACCAATCTCTCTACGAGGGCGTCAGGATTCACCCCTCCACTTT. Translating gives CASSPISLRGRQDSPLHF.

The rearrangement links TRBV11-3 to TRBJ2-3; 12 nucleotides match TRBD2. Germline CDR1 reads SGHNT; CDR2 reads YENEEA. The V gene end was trimmed by 1 base and the J gene end by 4 bases; junction bases not matched to a gene: 6. This CDR3 region has 17 residues. The CDR3 nucleotides read TGTGCCAGCAGCTTAGGTGGACTAGCGGGAATCGCAGATACGCAGTATTTT. This gives the protein CASSLGGLAGIADTQYF.

This clone was seen only once. This sequence joins TRBV9 and TRBJ1-4; perhaps TRBD1 as D (5 bases). V dropped 4 bases and J dropped 5 bases, with 12 bases sitting between them. This CDR3 spans 14 amino acids. Germline CDR1 is SGDLS and CDR2 is YYNGEE. This CDR3 reads CASSPGGNNEKLFF. As DNA, the CDR3 is TGTGCCAGCAGCCCCGGGGGAAACAATGAAAAACTGTTTTTT.

In the case of this clone: A much larger clone is a single base away; this may be a read error. The V gene is TRBV30, the J gene TRBJ2-1; 13 bases line up with TRBD2. V trimming: 5 bases; J trimming: 3 bases; junction bases outside the gene matches: 16. From germline, CDR1 is GTSNPN and CDR2 SVGIG (reference sequence). This CDR3 is built from 19 residues. CDR3 DNA sequence: TGTGCCTGGGCACTCGGGACTAGCGGGACCCGAGCCTTCTACAATGAGCAGTTCTTC. Its translation is CAWALGTSGTRAFYNEQFF.

This chain uses TRBV5-1 with TRBJ1-4, with D perhaps matching TRBD1 (5 bases). The CDR3 contains 17 residues. V was shortened by 4 bases and J by 0 bases, with 16 bases between the two germline ends. The germline V gene encodes CDR1 SGHRS and CDR2 YFSETQ. CDR3 sequence (DNA): TGCGCCAGCAGCCCTTACAGACAGACCGCAACTAATGAAAAACTGTTTTTT. This gives the protein CASSPYRQTATNEKLFF.

This chain joins TRBV5-4 and TRBJ1-4; D is ambiguous. With 5 bases removed from V and 4 bases from J, the gap between germline ends came to 21 bases. The CDR3 loop spans 17 amino acids. CDR1 and CDR2 (germline): SGHNT, YYREEE (reference sequence). CDR3 in amino acids: CASSSSPELRLNEKLFF. The CDR3 nucleotides read TGTGCCAGCAGTTCCTCCCCCGAGCTAAGACTTAATGAAAAACTGTTTTTT.

The chain is built from TRBV10-1 and TRBJ2-3; perhaps D is TRBD1 or TRBD2 (5 bases each). The V gene lost 3 bases and the J gene lost 4 bases, with 11 bases spanning the gap. The CDR3 covers 14 residues. Looked up from germline, CDR1 is WNHNN and CDR2 is SYGVQD (reference sequence). CDR3 amino acids: CASSDIQGADTQYF. DNA for the CDR3: TGCGCCAGCAGTGATATCCAGGGAGCAGATACGCAGTATTTT.

The rearrangement links TRBV5-6 to TRBJ1-5; D gene ambiguous. Trimming took off 0 bases at V and 2 bases at J, with 9 bases between the two ends. The CDR3 contains 15 residues. CDR1 and CDR2 from the germline V gene are SGHDT and YYEEEE. The CDR3 is CASSLAGYGNQPQHF. CDR3 coding DNA: TGTGCCAGCAGCTTGGCGGGTTACGGCAATCAGCCCCAGCATTTT.

The chain employs TRBV11-2 and TRBJ2-5; D remains unclear. Germline CDR1 SGHAT, CDR2 FQNNGV. The CDR3 totals 14 residues. Between the trimmed V and J ends, which lost 5 bases and 2 bases, there was a span of 12 bases. CDR3 bases: TGTGCCAGCAGCAAGATCCTAGGACAAGAGACCCAGTACTTC. This codes for CASSKILGQETQYF. The full variable domain, completed using reference TRBV11-2 and TRBJ2-5, is EAGVAQSPRYKIIEKRQSVAFWCNPISGHATLYWYQQILGQGPKLLIQFQNNGVVDDSQLPKDRFSAERLKGVDSTLKIQPAKLEDSAVYLCASSKILGQETQYFGPGTRLLVL.

CDR3 in DNA: TGTGCCAGTAGGGGACAGATTTATGGCTACACCTTC. Its translation: CASRGQIYGYTF. V and J are TRBV19 and TRBJ1-2; TRBD1 agrees at 7 bases. The V and J ends lost 6 bases and 5 bases, in that order; junction bases with no gene match: 3. The germline gives CDR1 LNHDA, CDR2 SQIVND (reference sequence). This CDR3 is built from 12 residues.

The chain carries TRBV30 and TRBJ1-1; the D is unclear. V lost 2 bases and J 1 base, leaving 8 bases between the germline ends. CDR1 is GTSNPN and CDR2 is SVGIG in the germline V gene (reference sequence). The CDR3 runs 13 residues. DNA of the CDR3: TGTGCCTGGAGTTTTCAGGCGAACACTGAAGCTTTCTTT. It is translated as CAWSFQANTEAFF.

The CDR3 loop reads CASSQGQGSDTEAFF. CDR3 sequence (DNA): TGCGCCAGCAGCCAAGGACAGGGGAGTGACACTGAAGCTTTCTTT. V usage is TRBV4-1 and J usage is TRBJ1-1; TRBD1 matches at 8 bases. The CDR3 sequence is 15 residues long. The V gene end was trimmed by 1 base and the J gene end by 3 bases; junction bases not matched to a gene: 4. From germline, CDR1 is MGHRA and CDR2 YSYEKL.

This chain connects TRBV2 to TRBJ2-1; the D gene is possibly TRBD2 (7 bases). This CDR3 comprises 16 residues. V was clipped by 7 bases and J by 0 bases, with 16 bases between them. The germline V gene has CDR1 SNHLY and CDR2 FYNNEI. DNA of the CDR3: TGTGCCAGCAATGAGGGGGGGCCTAGCTCCTACAATGAGCAGTTCTTC. This encodes CASNEGGPSSYNEQFF.

The rearrangement links TRBV10-1 to TRBJ1-6, with 7 bases lining up with TRBD1. With V trimmed by 7 bases and J by 10 bases, 13 bases remained unmatched. The germline CDR1 and CDR2 sequences are WNHNN and SYGVQD (reference sequence). The length of the CDR3 is 15 residues. For the CDR3, the DNA is TGCGCCAGCACTAGGGGACTTCAGGGGGGGTCACCCCTCCACTTT. It translates to CASTRGLQGGSPLHF.

The chain couples TRBV19 to TRBJ2-5, with no clear D. Germline lookup yields CDR1 LNHDA and CDR2 SQIVND (reference sequence). The V and J ends lost 4 bases and 2 bases respectively, with 14 bases between them. This CDR3 region has 15 residues. The CDR3 sequence: CASSTWTGVQETQYF. DNA for the CDR3: TGTGCCAGTAGTACTTGGACGGGCGTTCAAGAGACCCAGTACTTC.

The chain uses TRBV11-3 and TRBJ2-3; 10 nucleotides line up with TRBD2. This CDR3 contains 16 residues. Germline loops: CDR1 SGHNT, CDR2 YENEEA. The V segment lost 1 base and the J segment 1 base; nucleotides outside the gene matches: 2. This CDR3 is CASSLGTSGGTDTQYF. Written as DNA, the CDR3 is TGTGCCAGCAGCTTAGGTACTAGCGGGGGCACAGATACGCAGTATTTT.

To note about this clone: Other DNA sequences in the same sample also yield this CDR3. The chain links TRBV6-5 to TRBJ2-7; either TRBD1 or TRBD2 may fit D (5 bases each). V lost 6 bases, J lost 2 bases, and 8 bases lay in between. The germline V gene encodes CDR1 MNHEY and CDR2 SVGAGI. The CDR3 consists of 12 residues. The CDR3 nucleotides read TGTGCCAGCAGACGGGGACCCTACGAGCAGTACTTC. Its protein is CASRRGPYEQYF.